The sequence of this TCR beta chain was determined in a study of shared clonotypes between healthy human individuals. Whole-study findings and limits: The small donor group covered limited genetic and exposure diversity.

Donors were healthy HIV-negative adults without recently reported acute infections or vaccinations. Partitioning of CD4+ cells yielded a CD45RA+ naive subset and a CD45RA-negative memory subset. With 1 base clipped from V and 8 bases from J, the junction kept 10 bases outside the gene matches. Germline CDR1 and CDR2: LGHNA and YNFKEQ. The CDR3 spans 16 residues. The data were produced by immunoSEQ multiplex PCR, yet TCRdb's version contains in-frame clones alone and is incomplete. The sample shows over 950,000 clones, approximately 80% of them seen only once. This clone was seen just once. Its cognate antigen is unknown.

The receptor was derived from a man between 18 and 35 years old in good health. Some clones in this sample may be carry-over from other donors' samples. The V gene is TRBV4-2, the J gene TRBJ1-2, with 10 bases aligning to TRBD1. The sample comprised memory CD4+ T cells from PBMCs. Regarding subset: CD45RA-negative fraction. The CDR3 sequence is CASSQASTGGAEGYTF. CDR3 nucleotides: TGTGCCAGCAGCCAAGCCTCGACAGGGGGCGCAGAGGGCTACACCTTC.